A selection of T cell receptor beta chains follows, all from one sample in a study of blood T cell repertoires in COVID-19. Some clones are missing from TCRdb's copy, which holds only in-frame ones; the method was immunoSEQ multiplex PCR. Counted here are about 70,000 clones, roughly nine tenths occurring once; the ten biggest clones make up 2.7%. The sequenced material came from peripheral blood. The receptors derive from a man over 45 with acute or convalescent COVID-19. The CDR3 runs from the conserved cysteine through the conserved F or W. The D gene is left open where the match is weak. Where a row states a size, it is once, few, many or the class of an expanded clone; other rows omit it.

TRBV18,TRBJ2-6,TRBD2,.,TGTGCCAGCTCACCTCTGGCGGCTAGCGGGGACTCTGGGGCCAACGTCCTGACTTTC,CASSPLAASGDSGANVLTF
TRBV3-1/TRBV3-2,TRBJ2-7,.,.,TGTGCCAGCAGCCCCGTAACAGCGGGCGAGCAGTACTTC,CASSPVTAGEQYF
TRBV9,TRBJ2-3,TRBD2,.,TGTGCCAGCAGCGTCTCTACAGCCGGGACTAGGCCTTTAGATACGCAGTATTTT,CASSVSTAGTRPLDTQYF
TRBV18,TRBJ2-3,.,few,TGTGCCACCTCCATGGAGGATACGCAGTATTTT,CATSMEDTQYF
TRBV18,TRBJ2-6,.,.,TGTGCCAGCTCACCAGACAGCTCTGGGGCCAACGTCCTGACTTTC,CASSPDSSGANVLTF
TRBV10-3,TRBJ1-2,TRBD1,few,TGTGCCATCAGTACATGGACAGGGAGGGAGTATGGCTACACCTTC,CAISTWTGREYGYTF
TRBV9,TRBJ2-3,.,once,TGTGCCAGCAGCGTAGGGCCTGGCACAGATACGCAGTATTTT,CASSVGPGTDTQYF
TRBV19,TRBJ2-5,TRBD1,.,TGTGCCAGTAGTGCGGGACAGGAAGAGACCCAGTACTTC,CASSAGQEETQYF
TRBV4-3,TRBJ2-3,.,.,TGCGCCAGCAGCCACACTCGACAGGAGCCAGATACGCAGTATTTT,CASSHTRQEPDTQYF
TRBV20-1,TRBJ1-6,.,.,TGCAGTGCTAGAGATATGGCAGGGATCCACTTT,CSARDMAGIHF
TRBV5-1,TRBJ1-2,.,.,TGCGCCAGCAGCATTCAAGGGGCGGAAGATGGCTACACCTTC,CASSIQGAEDGYTF
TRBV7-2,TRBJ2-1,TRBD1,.,TGTGCCAGCAGCTTAAGCCGTCTGGACAGGGGAACCTACAATGAGCAGTTCTTC,CASSLSRLDRGTYNEQFF
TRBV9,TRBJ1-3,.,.,TGTGCCAGCAGCGTGGCTTTACAGGGCCAGGGCACCATATATTTT,CASSVALQGQGTIYF
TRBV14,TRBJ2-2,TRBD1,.,TGTGCCAGCAGCCAAGATTTCGGACAGGGGGCTGGGGAGCTGTTTTTT,CASSQDFGQGAGELFF
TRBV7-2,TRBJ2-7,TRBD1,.,TGTGCCAGCAGACCGGACAGGGCCTACGAGCAGTACTTC,CASRPDRAYEQYF
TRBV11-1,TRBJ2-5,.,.,TGTGCCAGCAGCCCCGGACTGGAGACCCAGTACTTC,CASSPGLETQYF
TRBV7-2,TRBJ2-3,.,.,TGTGCCAGCAGCTTAGTCGGGTCAGATACGCAGTATTTT,CASSLVGSDTQYF
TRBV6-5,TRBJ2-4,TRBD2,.,TGTGCCAGCGGGGGGGGAAACATTCAGTACTTC,CASGGGNIQYF
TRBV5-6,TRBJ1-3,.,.,TGTGCCAGCAGCTTGGGAGCCAGGCCCTCTGGAAACACCATATATTTT,CASSLGARPSGNTIYF
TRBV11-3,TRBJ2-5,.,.,TGTGCCAGCAGCTTAGCCCTCGGGAGCGGAGAGACCCAGTACTTC,CASSLALGSGETQYF
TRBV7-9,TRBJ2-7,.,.,TGTGCCAGCAGCCCTCCAGGGGCACACGAGCAGTACTTC,CASSPPGAHEQYF
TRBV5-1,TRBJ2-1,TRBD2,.,TGCGCCAGCAGCCTACGGGAGGGTTGGGAGTCCTACAATGAGCAGTTCTTC,CASSLREGWESYNEQFF
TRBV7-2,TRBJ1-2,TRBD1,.,TGTGCCAGCAGCTTAGGACAGGGGTTTGGCTACACCTTC,CASSLGQGFGYTF
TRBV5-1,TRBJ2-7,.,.,TGCGCCAGCACCGCCCAGGGTAAACCCTACGAGCAGTACTTC,CASTAQGKPYEQYF
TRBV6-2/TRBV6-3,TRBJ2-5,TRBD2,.,TGTGCCAGCAGTTACACTAGCGGGAGAGAGACCCAGTACTTC,CASSYTSGRETQYF
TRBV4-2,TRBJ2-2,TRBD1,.,TGTGCCAGCAGCCAAGATAGTATGCGACAGGGCACCGGGGAGCTGTTTTTT,CASSQDSMRQGTGELFF
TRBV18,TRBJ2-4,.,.,TGTGCCAGCTCACCGGGGGCGGGAGAAAACATTCAGTACTTC,CASSPGAGENIQYF
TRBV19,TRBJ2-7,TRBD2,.,TGTGCCAGTAGTGATTGGGCTAGCGGGATGCCCTACGAGCAGTACTTC,CASSDWASGMPYEQYF
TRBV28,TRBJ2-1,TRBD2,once,TGTGCCAGCAGTCCTCGACTAGCGGGAGTAGAGGGTGAGCAGTTCTTC,CASSPRLAGVEGEQFF
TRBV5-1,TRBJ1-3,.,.,TGCGCCAGCAGCTTGACTTATATTGGTCAGGGCGCACTCTCTGGAAACACCATATATTTT,CASSLTYIGQGALSGNTIYF
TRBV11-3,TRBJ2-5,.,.,TGTGCCAGCAGCACCAGGGTAGCCTTAGCGGCCCAGTACTTC,CASSTRVALAAQYF
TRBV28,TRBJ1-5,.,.,TGTGCCAGCAGCGCCTACGCGGCTACATATAGCAATCAGCCCCAGCATTTT,CASSAYAATYSNQPQHF
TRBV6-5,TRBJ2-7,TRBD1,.,TGTGCCAACCAGACAGGGGGCTTTTACGAGCAGTACTTC,CANQTGGFYEQYF
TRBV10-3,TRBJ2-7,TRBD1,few,TGTGCCATCAGGGGACAGGGGGCTTACGAGCAGTACTTC,CAIRGQGAYEQYF
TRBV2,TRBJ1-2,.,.,TGTGCCAGCGGTACGGGGGTCGGGTATGGCTACACCTTC,CASGTGVGYGYTF
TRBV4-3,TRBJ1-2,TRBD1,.,TGCGCCAGCAGCCAAGAGGAGGGACAGGGATACTATGGCTACACCTTC,CASSQEEGQGYYGYTF
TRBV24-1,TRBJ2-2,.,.,TGTGCCACCAGTGATTTTTCAGGGGCCGCGACCGGGGAGCTGTTTTTT,CATSDFSGAATGELFF
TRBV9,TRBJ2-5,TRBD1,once,TGTGCCAGCAGCAACCAGGACAGGGACCAAGAGACCCAGTACTTC,CASSNQDRDQETQYF
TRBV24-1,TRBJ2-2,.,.,TGTGCCACCAGTGATAATCCGACCGGGGAGCTGTTTTTT,CATSDNPTGELFF
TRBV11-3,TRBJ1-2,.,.,TGTGCCAGCAGCTTAGTTTTGGACGGAGGACCCTATGGCTACACCTTC,CASSLVLDGGPYGYTF
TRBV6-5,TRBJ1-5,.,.,TGTGCCAGCAGCACACAGGGAGGGTGGTATCAGCCCCAGCATTTT,CASSTQGGWYQPQHF
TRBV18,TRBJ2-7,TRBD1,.,TGTGCCAGCTCACCACCGTTATCGCCCGGGACAGCCGCGACTTCAGCCTACGAGCAGTACTTC,CASSPPLSPGTAATSAYEQYF
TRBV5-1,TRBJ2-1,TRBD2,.,TGCGCCAGCAGCTTGGGTAGCGGGAGGGCGGCCTACAATGAGCAGTTCTTC,CASSLGSGRAAYNEQFF
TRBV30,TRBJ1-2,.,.,TGTGCCTGGAGTGTACGGTCTGGGGGCGCTGGCTACACCTTC,CAWSVRSGGAGYTF
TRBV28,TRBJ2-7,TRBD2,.,TGTGCCAGCAGTTTTGAACTAGCGGGATTAACCTACGAGCAGTACTTC,CASSFELAGLTYEQYF
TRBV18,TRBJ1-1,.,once,TGTGCCAGCTCGCCAGCAGGGAAGTCGGGCACTGAAGCTTTCTTT,CASSPAGKSGTEAFF
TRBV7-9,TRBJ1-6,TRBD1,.,TGTGCCAGCAGCTCCCTAGACAGGGGCAATTCACCCCTCCACTTT,CASSSLDRGNSPLHF
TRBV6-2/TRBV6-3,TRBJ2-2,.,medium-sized,TGTGCCAGCAGCACTGGACTATCCACCGGGGAGCTGTTTTTT,CASSTGLSTGELFF
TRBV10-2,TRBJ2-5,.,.,TGCGCCAGCAGTGTGGGGCGGATTAGCGGAGAGACCCAGTACTTC,CASSVGRISGETQYF
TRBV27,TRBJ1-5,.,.,TGTGCCAGCAGTTTTCTACGCAATCAGCCCCAGCATTTT,CASSFLRNQPQHF
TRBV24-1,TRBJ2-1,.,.,TGTGCCACCAGTGACCTGGGGCCCGACGGCTCCTACAATGAGCAGTTCTTC,CATSDLGPDGSYNEQFF
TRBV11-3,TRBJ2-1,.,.,TGTGCCAGCAGCTTAGATCACGGTAGCCACTACAATGAGCAGTTCTTC,CASSLDHGSHYNEQFF